These 21 T cell receptor beta chains originate from one sample sequenced in a study of glioma-infiltrating T cells after dendritic cell vaccination. Clones were sequenced by immunoSEQ multiplex PCR, and TCRdb holds only the in-frame ones, with some missing. The table records 100,000 or so clones, nearly 90% of them present only once. Time point in this sample: after dendritic cell vaccination, including at tumor progression/relapse. This material consisted of blood, taken after dendritic cell vaccination. The receptors were gathered from a human donor with glioblastoma.

This chain connects TRBV5-6 to TRBJ1-5; 7 bases agree with TRBD1. The CDR3 has 14 residues. CDR1 and CDR2 from the germline V gene are SGHDT and YYEEEE. J was trimmed by 6 bases and V by 4 bases; bases with no gene match: 7. The CDR3 here is CASSVTGASQPQHF. CDR3 coding DNA: TGTGCCAGCAGCGTTACAGGGGCAAGTCAGCCCCAGCATTTT.

This chain links TRBV15 with TRBJ2-6; the match to TRBD2 covers 12 bases. Germline CDR1 and CDR2: LNHNV and YYDKDF (reference sequence). V shed 1 base, J shed 1 base, and the junction held 8 bases outside the gene matches. CDR3 size: 20 residues. This chain's CDR3 is CATSRGGLAGYTSGANVLTF. CDR3 DNA: TGTGCCACCAGCAGAGGCGGACTAGCGGGGTATACTTCTGGGGCCAACGTCCTGACTTTC.

The chain couples TRBV6-5 to TRBJ1-5, with TRBD1 matching over 8 bases. The V gene end was trimmed by 6 bases and the J gene end by 5 bases; junction bases not matched to a gene: 6. Germline V gene data show CDR1 as MNHEY and CDR2 as SVGAGI. CDR3 length: 14 amino acids. In DNA form, the CDR3 reads TGTGCCAGCAGAGACAGGGGAGGGGATCAGCCCCAGCATTTT. Its protein is CASRDRGGDQPQHF.

This clone was seen only once. The chain joins TRBV2 to TRBJ2-6, with D maybe TRBD2 (6 bases). Per the germline V gene, CDR1 is SNHLY and CDR2 is FYNNEI. Trimming took 3 bases from V and 0 from J, leaving 9 bases between them. There are 16 residues in the CDR3. The CDR3 DNA reads as TGTGCCAGCAGTGAGGGGGGAAGCTCTGGGGCCAACGTCCTGACTTTC. The encoded protein is CASSEGGSSGANVLTF. The full variable domain, with the rest looked up from reference TRBV2 and TRBJ2-6, is EPEVTQTPSHQVTQMGQEVILRCVPISNHLYFYWYRQILGQKVEFLVSFYNNEISEKSEIFDDQFSVERPDGSNFTLKIRSTKLEDSAMYFCASSEGGSSGANVLTFGAGSRLTVL.

The chain has TRBV30 and TRBJ2-7; the match to TRBD1 covers 10 bases. From germline, CDR1 is GTSNPN and CDR2 SVGIG (reference sequence). CDR3 length equals 16 residues. The ends lost 3 bases at V and 6 bases at J; junction bases unmatched: 14. The CDR3, as DNA: TGTGCCTGGAGCGTTCCCACCGGGACAGGGGTTCTCGAGCAGTACTTC. Protein product: CAWSVPTGTGVLEQYF.

The V and J genes are TRBV7-6 and TRBJ2-5; D not resolved. The V gene's germline CDR1 is SGHVS and CDR2 FNYEAQ. Trimming cost V 3 bases and J 2 bases, with 7 bases left between them. The CDR3 covers 13 residues. The CDR3 is CASSFSQQETQYF. The CDR3 DNA sequence: TGTGCCAGCAGCTTCAGTCAGCAAGAGACCCAGTACTTC.

This chain links TRBV5-6 with TRBJ1-2, with D unclear. Between the trimmed V and J ends, which lost 3 bases and 7 bases, there was a span of 13 bases. This CDR3 comprises 13 residues. The germline gives CDR1 SGHDT, CDR2 YYEEEE. Here the CDR3 reads CASSSVRASGYTF. The CDR3 DNA reads TGTGCCAGCAGCTCGGTGAGGGCGAGTGGCTACACCTTC.

The chain couples TRBV5-1 to TRBJ1-5; 8 bases match TRBD1. The CDR3 sequence is 16 residues long. Trimming removed 3 bases from V and 0 bases from J; junction bases left unmatched: 5. The V gene's germline CDR1 is SGHRS and CDR2 YFSETQ. The CDR3 here is CASSWGTGNSNQPQHF. In nucleotides, the CDR3 is TGCGCCAGCAGCTGGGGGACAGGAAATAGCAATCAGCCCCAGCATTTT. The variable domain in full, with the rest retrieved from reference TRBV5-1 and TRBJ1-5, is KAGVTQTPRYLIKTRGQQVTLSCSPISGHRSVSWYQQTPGQGLQFLFEYFSETQRNKGNFPGRFSGRQFSNSRSEMNVSTLELGDSALYLCASSWGTGNSNQPQHFGDGTRLSIL.

J is TRBJ2-1 and V is TRBV19, with 8 bases identical to TRBD2. The junction had 13 bases not matched to a gene; V was cut back by 5 bases and J by 4 bases. The CDR3 sequence is 17 residues long. Germline lookup yields CDR1 LNHDA and CDR2 SQIVND (reference sequence). CDR3 sequence reads: CASSPLTGLGLYNEQFF. The CDR3 region has the DNA TGTGCCAGTAGTCCCCTGACGGGACTAGGCCTTTACAATGAGCAGTTCTTC.

The chain uses TRBV30 and TRBJ2-2; 7 bases line up with TRBD1. V lost 3 bases and J lost 5; bases outside the gene matches: 12. The CDR3 spans 16 residues. Germline values: CDR1 GTSNPN, CDR2 SVGIG (reference sequence). The CDR3 sequence is CAWSSANPGGTGELFF. CDR3 DNA sequence: TGTGCCTGGAGCTCAGCGAACCCAGGGGGAACCGGGGAGCTGTTTTTT.

Regarding this clone: Mismatch with germline at one junction end may stem from a read error. This same CDR3 is encoded by further DNA sequences in the sample. The rearrangement links TRBV7-2 to TRBJ1-6, with a weak D call TRBD1 (5 bases). CDR3 size: 14 residues. Germline lookup yields CDR1 SGHTA and CDR2 FQGNSA. CDR3 DNA sequence: TGTGCCAGCAGCTTAAGGGGAGGTAATTCCCCCCTCCACTTT. Residues: CASSLRGGNSPLHF.

This sequence joins TRBV5-1 and TRBJ1-4, with TRBD1 identical over 8 bases. Germline-derived CDR1 and CDR2 are SGHRS and YFSETQ. J lost 8 bases, V lost 1 base, and 10 bases had no gene match. The CDR3 consists of 16 residues. CDR3 bases: TGCGCCAGCAGCTTGAACACCGGGACAGGAGGCGAAAAACTGTTTTTT. This codes for CASSLNTGTGGEKLFF.

The V and J genes are TRBV19 and TRBJ2-7, with 7 bases that match TRBD1. V shed 2 bases and J 6 bases; nucleotides not matched to a gene: 10. Germline CDR1 and CDR2: LNHDA and SQIVND (reference sequence). The CDR3 consists of 15 residues. Here the CDR3 DNA reads TGTGCCAGTAGTATACCCAACAGGGGCACAGCCGAGCAGTACTTC. This sequence encodes CASSIPNRGTAEQYF.

The rearrangement joins TRBV7-3 to TRBJ2-7; the D is unclear. Germline V lookup: CDR1 SGHTA, CDR2 FQGTGA. V was pared by 0 bases and J by 3 bases, with 6 bases between. This CDR3 contains 13 residues. The CDR3 bases are TGTGCCAGCAGCTTAACGAGAGGCTACGAGCAGTACTTC. Translated: CASSLTRGYEQYF.

The J gene is TRBJ2-2, the V gene TRBV2; D is undetermined. Germline CDR1 and CDR2: SNHLY and FYNNEI. Trimming removed 2 bases from V and 2 bases from J, with 3 bases in between. The CDR3 is 13 residues long. The CDR3 DNA is TGTGCCAGCAGTGAACCAAACACCGGGGAGCTGTTTTTT. It codes for CASSEPNTGELFF.

The chain recombines TRBV27 with TRBJ2-1; 7 nucleotides agree with TRBD2. The CDR3 sequence is 13 residues long. Germline values: CDR1 MNHEY, CDR2 SMNVEV (reference sequence). The junction had 12 bases not matched to a gene; V was cut back by 10 bases and J by 9 bases. Here the CDR3 reads CATGTGGWGEQFF. In DNA, the CDR3 is TGTGCCACAGGGACGGGGGGATGGGGTGAGCAGTTCTTC.

This clone was counted a few times. The chain uses TRBV7-9 and TRBJ1-1; no definite D call. CDR3 length equals 12 residues. The V end was cut by 2 bases, the J end by 6 bases, with 7 bases between. CDR1 is SEHNR, CDR2 FQNEAQ, per germline (reference sequence). CDR3 DNA: TGTGCCAGCAGCTTAAGCGGAGCTGAAGCTTTCTTT. Translated: CASSLSGAEAFF.

A few counts support this clone. V is TRBV7-3 and J is TRBJ2-2; D perhaps matches TRBD2 (6 bases). Trimming removed 6 bases at V and 7 bases at J, with 12 bases between. The germline CDR1 and CDR2 sequences are SGHTA and FQGTGA. The CDR3 has 13 residues. CDR3 nucleotide sequence: TGTGCCAGCAGACAGGAGGGAGGCGGGGAGCTGTTTTTT. This translates into CASRQEGGGELFF.

The rearrangement uses TRBV4-1 and TRBJ1-3; 7 nucleotides agree with TRBD1. CDR3 length: 16 amino acids. With 3 bases clipped from V and 0 bases from J, the junction kept 5 bases outside the gene matches. The germline V gene encodes CDR1 MGHRA and CDR2 YSYEKL. CDR3 nucleotide sequence: TGCGCCAGCAGCCATGCGGGACAGAGCTCTGGAAACACCATATATTTT. This codes for CASSHAGQSSGNTIYF.

V usage is TRBV10-3 and J usage is TRBJ2-6; no clear D. The length of the CDR3 is 15 residues. Trimming took off 6 bases at V and 1 base at J, with 10 bases between the two ends. Germline V gene sequence: CDR1 ENHRY, CDR2 SYGVKD. CDR3 in amino acids: CAISTQLSGANVLTF. CDR3 DNA sequence: TGTGCCATCAGCACACAGCTATCTGGGGCCAACGTCCTGACTTTC.

This clone was counted a single time. The chain has TRBV9 and TRBJ2-3; 7 bases align to TRBD2. The CDR3 runs to 16 residues. CDR1 is SGDLS, CDR2 YYNGEE, per germline. Unmatched junction bases numbered 14, after V lost 4 bases and J lost 6 bases. CDR3 in DNA: TGTGCCAGCAGCCCCCTAGACGGGGGAGGGTTCGATACGCAGTATTTT. Encoded protein: CASSPLDGGGFDTQYF. The whole variable domain, filled in from reference TRBV9 and TRBJ2-3, reads DSGVTQTPKHLITATGQRVTLRCSPRSGDLSVYWYQQSLDQGLQFLIQYYNGEERAKGNILERFSAQQFPDLHSELNLSSLELGDSALYFCASSPLDGGGFDTQYFGPGTRLTVL.